This TCR beta chain was sequenced during a study of blood T cells in healthy people across ages. This CDR3 contains 14 residues. Trimming cost V 5 bases and J 4 bases; bases outside gene matches: 7. CDR1 and CDR2 from the germline V gene are SEHNR and FQNEAQ (reference sequence). The authors ran a second PCR of 7 to 11 cycles using a sample-barcoded 5' primer and a J-beta primer mix. With 12 random nucleotides, a template-switch adaptor tagged each individual cDNA molecule. CDR3-containing paired-end reads numbered at least 2.5 million in each sample. TCRdb reanalysed the 5' RACE reads using MiXCR and keeps one entry per CDR3 protein. The data show hundreds of thousands of distinct CDR3 sequences, roughly 32% seen once.

Sequencing used blood. This TCR was recovered from an elderly woman in good health. The gene calls are TRBV7-9 and TRBJ1-1; 7 bases map to TRBD1. The CDR3 coding sequence is TGTGCCAGCAGCGATAGGTCAGGGGGCACTGAAGCTTTCTTT. Translation: CASSDRSGGTEAFF.